This T cell receptor (beta chain) is from a study of neurological immune-mediated disorders. Study-wide results and limits: No sharing of CDR3 amino acid sequences was observed among expanded clones across subjects, suggesting private repertoires in all groups.

In its sample, this clonotype was seen many times. Its antigen is unidentified. 5'RACE with 10-nucleotide random UMIs produced the cDNA. Using its own MiXCR run on the 5' RACE reads, TCRdb lists one record per CDR3 protein. The sample includes tens of thousands of distinct CDR3 sequences, nearly 5% seen only once; the top ten take about 9%. The CDR3 consists of 17 residues. V gave up 3 bases and J gave up 3 bases; unmatched junction bases: 10. The germline CDR1 and CDR2 sequences are MGHDK and SYGVNS. The TCR comes from a man aged 18 to 35 in good health. This sequence joins TRBV25-1 and TRBJ2-5, with 10 bases matching TRBD2. Sequenced input: CD4+ T cells from blood. CDR3 DNA sequence: TGTGCCAGCAGTGATCTCGGAGCGGGACTAGCGAAAGAGACCCAGTACTTC. The encoded protein is CASSDLGAGLAKETQYF.